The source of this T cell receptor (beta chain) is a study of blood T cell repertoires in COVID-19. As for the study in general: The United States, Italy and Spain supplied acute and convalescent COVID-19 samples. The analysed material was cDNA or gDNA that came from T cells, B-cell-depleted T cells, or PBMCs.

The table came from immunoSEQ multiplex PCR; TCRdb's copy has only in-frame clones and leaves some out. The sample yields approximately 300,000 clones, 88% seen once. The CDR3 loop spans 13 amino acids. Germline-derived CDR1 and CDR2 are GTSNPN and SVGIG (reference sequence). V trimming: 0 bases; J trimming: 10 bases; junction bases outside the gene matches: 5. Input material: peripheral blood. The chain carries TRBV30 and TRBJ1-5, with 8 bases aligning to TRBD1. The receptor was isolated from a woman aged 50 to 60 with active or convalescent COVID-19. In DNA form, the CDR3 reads TGTGCCTGGAGTGTAGGGGGACAGGACCCCCAGCATTTT. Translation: CAWSVGGQDPQHF.